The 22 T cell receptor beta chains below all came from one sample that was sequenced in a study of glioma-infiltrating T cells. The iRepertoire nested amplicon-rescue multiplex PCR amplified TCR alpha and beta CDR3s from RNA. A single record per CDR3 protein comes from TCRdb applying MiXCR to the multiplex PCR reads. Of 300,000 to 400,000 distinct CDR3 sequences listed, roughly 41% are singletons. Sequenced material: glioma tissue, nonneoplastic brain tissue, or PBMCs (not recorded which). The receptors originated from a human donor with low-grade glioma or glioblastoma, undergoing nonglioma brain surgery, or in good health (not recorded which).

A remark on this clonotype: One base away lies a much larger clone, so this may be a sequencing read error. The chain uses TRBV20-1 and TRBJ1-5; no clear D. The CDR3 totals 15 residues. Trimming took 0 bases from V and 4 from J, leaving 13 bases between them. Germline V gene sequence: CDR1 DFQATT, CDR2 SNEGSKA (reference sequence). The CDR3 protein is CSARDLNIRNQPQHF. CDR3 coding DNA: TGCAGTGCTAGAGATCTAAACATTAGAAATCAGCCCCAGCATTTT.

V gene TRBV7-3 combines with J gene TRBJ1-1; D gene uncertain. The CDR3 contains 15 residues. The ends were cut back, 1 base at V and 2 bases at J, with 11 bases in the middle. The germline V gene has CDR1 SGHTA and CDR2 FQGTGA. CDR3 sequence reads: CASSLNPVINTEAFF. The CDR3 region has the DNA TGTGCCAGCAGCTTAAATCCAGTAATTAACACTGAAGCTTTCTTT. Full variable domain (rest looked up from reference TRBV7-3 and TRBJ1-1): GAGVSQTPSNKVTEKGKYVELRCDPISGHTALYWYRQSLGQGPEFLIYFQGTGAADDSGLPNDRFFAVRPEGSVSTLKIQRTERGDSAVYLCASSLNPVINTEAFFGQGTRLTVV.

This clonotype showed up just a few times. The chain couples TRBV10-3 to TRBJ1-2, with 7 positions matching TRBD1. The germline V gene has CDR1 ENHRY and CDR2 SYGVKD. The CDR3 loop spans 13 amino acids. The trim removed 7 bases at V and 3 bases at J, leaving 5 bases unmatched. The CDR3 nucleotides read TGTGCCATCAAGACAGGGAACGACTATGGCTACACCTTC. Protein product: CAIKTGNDYGYTF.

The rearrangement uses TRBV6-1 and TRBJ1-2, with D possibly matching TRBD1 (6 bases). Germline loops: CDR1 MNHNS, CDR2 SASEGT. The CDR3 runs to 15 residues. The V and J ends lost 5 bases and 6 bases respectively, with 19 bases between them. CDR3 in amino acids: CASSYAGGTGNGYTF. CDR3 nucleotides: TGTGCCAGCAGTTACGCTGGGGGCACGGGGAATGGCTACACCTTC.

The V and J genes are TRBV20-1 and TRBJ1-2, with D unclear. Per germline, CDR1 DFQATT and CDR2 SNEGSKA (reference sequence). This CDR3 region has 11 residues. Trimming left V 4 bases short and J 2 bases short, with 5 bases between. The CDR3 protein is CSAIRNYGYTF. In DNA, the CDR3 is TGCAGTGCTATTCGGAACTATGGCTACACCTTC.

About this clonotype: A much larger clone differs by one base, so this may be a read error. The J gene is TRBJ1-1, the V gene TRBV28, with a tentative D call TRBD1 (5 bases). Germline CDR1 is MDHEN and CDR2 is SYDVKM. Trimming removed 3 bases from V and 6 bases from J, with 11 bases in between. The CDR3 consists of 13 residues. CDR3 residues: CASSFGHGAEAFF. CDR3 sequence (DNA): TGTGCCAGCAGTTTTGGACATGGGGCTGAAGCTTTCTTT.

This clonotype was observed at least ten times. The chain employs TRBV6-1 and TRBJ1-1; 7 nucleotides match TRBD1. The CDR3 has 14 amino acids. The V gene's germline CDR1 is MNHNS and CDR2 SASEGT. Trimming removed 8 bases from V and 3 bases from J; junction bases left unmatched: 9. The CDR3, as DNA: TGTGCCAGCGTATTCAGGGGGGAGTACACTGAAGCTTTCTTT. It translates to CASVFRGEYTEAFF.

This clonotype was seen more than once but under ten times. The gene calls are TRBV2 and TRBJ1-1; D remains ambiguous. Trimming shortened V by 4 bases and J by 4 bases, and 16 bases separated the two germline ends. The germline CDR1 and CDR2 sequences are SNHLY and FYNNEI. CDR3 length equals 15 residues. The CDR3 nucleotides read TGTGCCAGCAGTGCCCCCCCTCGGGGAGGCACTGAAGCTTTCTTT. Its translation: CASSAPPRGGTEAFF.

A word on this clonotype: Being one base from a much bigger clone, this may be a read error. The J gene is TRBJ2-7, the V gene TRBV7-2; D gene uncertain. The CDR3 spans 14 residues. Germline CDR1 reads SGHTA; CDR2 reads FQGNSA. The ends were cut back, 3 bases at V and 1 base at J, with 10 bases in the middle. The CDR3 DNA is TGTGCCAGCAGCTTTGTTGTTGGGTCCTACGAGCAGTACTTC. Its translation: CASSFVVGSYEQYF. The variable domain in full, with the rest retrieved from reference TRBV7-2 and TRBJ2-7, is GAGVSQSPSNKVTEKGKDVELRCDPISGHTALYWYRQSLGQGLEFLIYFQGNSAPDKSGLPSDRFSAERTGGSVSTLTIQRTQQEDSAVYLCASSFVVGSYEQYFGPGTRLTVT.

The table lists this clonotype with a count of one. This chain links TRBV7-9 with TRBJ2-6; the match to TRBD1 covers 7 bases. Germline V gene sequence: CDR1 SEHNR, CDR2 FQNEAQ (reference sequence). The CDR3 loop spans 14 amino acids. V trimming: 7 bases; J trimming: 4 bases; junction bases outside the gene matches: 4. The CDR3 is CASILTGGANVLTF. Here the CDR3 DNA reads TGTGCCAGCATCTTGACAGGGGGGGCCAACGTCCTGACTTTC.

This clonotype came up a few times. CDR3 amino acids: CSARVDIGTSASLDSYEQYF. The CDR3 nucleotides are TGCAGTGCTAGAGTTGATATTGGGACTAGCGCGTCTTTGGACTCCTACGAGCAGTACTTC. The chain recombines TRBV20-1 with TRBJ2-7; 10 bases are a match to TRBD2. The CDR3 runs to 20 residues. J lost 0 bases, V lost 1 base, and 18 bases had no gene match. Germline-derived CDR1 and CDR2 are DFQATT and SNEGSKA (reference sequence).

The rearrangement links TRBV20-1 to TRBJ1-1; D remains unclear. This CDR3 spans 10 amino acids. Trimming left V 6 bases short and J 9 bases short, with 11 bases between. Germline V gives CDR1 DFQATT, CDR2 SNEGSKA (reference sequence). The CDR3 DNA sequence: TGCAGTGCATTCGAGAGGAAAGCTTTCTTT. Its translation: CSAFERKAFF.

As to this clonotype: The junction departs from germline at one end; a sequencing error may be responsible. Here the CDR3 reads CASSPQGDSEASF. The CDR3 DNA follows: TGTGCCAGCAGCCCCCAGGGGGACAGTGAAGCTTCCTTT. V and J are TRBV7-2 and TRBJ1-1; 7 positions match TRBD1. The CDR3 is 13 amino acids. In germline, CDR1 is SGHTA, CDR2 FQGNSA.

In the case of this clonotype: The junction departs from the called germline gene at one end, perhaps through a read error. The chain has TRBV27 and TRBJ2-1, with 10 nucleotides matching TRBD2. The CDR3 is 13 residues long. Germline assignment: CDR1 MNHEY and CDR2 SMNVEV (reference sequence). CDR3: CASTLAGEGEQSF. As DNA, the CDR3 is TGTGCCAGCACCCTAGCGGGAGAAGGTGAGCAGTCCTTC.

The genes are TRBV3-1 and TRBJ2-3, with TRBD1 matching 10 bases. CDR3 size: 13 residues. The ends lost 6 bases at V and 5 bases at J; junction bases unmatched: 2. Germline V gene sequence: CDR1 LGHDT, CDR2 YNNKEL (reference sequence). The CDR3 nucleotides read TGTGCCAGCAGGACAGGGGGCTTAGATACGCAGTATTTT. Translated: CASRTGGLDTQYF.

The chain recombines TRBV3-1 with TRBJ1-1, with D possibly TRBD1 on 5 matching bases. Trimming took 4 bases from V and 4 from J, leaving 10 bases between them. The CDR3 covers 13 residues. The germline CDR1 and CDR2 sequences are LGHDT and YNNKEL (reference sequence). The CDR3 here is CASSRDPSTEAFF. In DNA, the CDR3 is TGTGCCAGCAGCCGGGACCCCAGCACTGAAGCTTTCTTT.

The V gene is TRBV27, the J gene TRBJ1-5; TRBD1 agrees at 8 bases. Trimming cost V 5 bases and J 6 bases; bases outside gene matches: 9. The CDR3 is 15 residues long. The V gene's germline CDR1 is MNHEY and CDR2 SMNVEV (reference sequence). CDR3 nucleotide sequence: TGTGCCAGCAGTCTCCAGACAGGGGCCGGTCAGCCCCAGCATTTT. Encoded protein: CASSLQTGAGQPQHF.

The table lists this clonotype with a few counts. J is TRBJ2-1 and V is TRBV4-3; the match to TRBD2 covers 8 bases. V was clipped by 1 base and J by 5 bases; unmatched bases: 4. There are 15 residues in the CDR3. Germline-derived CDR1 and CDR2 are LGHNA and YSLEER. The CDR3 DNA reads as TGCGCCAGCAGCCAAGCCAGCGGGAGAAACAATGAGCAGTTCTTC. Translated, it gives CASSQASGRNNEQFF.

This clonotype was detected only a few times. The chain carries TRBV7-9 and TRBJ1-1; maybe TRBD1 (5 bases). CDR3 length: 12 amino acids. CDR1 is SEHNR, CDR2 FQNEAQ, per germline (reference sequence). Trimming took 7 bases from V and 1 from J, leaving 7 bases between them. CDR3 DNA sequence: TGTGCCAGCACCCAGGGGAACACTGAAGCTTTCTTT. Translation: CASTQGNTEAFF.

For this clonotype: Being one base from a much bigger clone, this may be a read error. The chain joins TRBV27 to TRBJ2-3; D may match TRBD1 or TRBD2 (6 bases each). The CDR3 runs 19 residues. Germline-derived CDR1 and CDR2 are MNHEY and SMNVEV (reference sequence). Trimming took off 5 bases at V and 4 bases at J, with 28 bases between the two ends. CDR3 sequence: CASSAYSGYEQGGADTQYF. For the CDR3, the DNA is TGTGCCAGCAGTGCCTACTCCGGATATGAACAGGGAGGCGCAGATACGCAGTATTTT.

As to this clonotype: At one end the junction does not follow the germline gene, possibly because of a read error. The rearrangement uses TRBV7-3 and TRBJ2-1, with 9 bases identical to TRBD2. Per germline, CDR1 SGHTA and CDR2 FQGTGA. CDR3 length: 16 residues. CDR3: CASSLGSGSSYKEQFF. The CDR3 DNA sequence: TGTGCCAGCAGCTTAGGTAGCGGGAGCTCCTACAAGGAGCAGTTCTTC.

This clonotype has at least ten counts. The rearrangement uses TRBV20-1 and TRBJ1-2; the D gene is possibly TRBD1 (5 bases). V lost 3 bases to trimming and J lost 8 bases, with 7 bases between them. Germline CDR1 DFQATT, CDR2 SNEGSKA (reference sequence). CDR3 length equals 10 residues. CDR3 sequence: CSASGAGYTF. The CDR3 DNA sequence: TGCAGTGCTAGTGGGGCAGGCTACACCTTC.